This T cell receptor beta chain was identified in a study of cytomegalovirus exposure and HLA in healthy donors. Overall study context: When 350 to 500 donors were genotyped, roughly four fifths of them were found to fall in the Caucasian-associated ancestry cluster.

Amplification used 60 Vbeta primers and 13 Jbeta primers. Study processing details: Later, some 79 million unique TCR beta chains were counted in an analysis, and roughly 11 million of them were shared. Data came from immunoSEQ multiplex PCR; TCRdb stores just in-frame clones and leaves some out. V and J calls and clone size come straight from that table; D and trimming were deduced from the DNA. Of over 150,000 clones in the sample, roughly 82% are singletons; the top ten hold roughly 10%. The germline V gene has CDR1 SNHLY and CDR2 FYNNEI. There are 16 residues in the CDR3. The V gene end was trimmed by 5 bases and the J gene end by 4 bases; junction bases not matched to a gene: 10. At sampling all donors were nominally healthy, likely with unrecorded immune exposures.

The chain joins TRBV2 to TRBJ2-3; 9 positions agree with TRBD2. The sequenced material came from PBMCs. The clonotype comes from a man aged 50 to 59 in good health and CMV-seropositive. The CDR3 bases are TGTGCCAGCAGTCGGGTAGCGGGAGAGGGGGCAGATACGCAGTATTTT. Translation gives CASSRVAGEGADTQYF.